This TCR beta chain was obtained from a study of cytomegalovirus exposure and HLA in healthy donors. Primers included in the PCR were 60 Vbeta and 13 Jbeta primers. Clones were sequenced by immunoSEQ multiplex PCR, and TCRdb holds only the in-frame ones, with some missing. Of approximately 100,000 clones listed, roughly 78% are singletons. Comment on this clone: What it binds is not known.

Germline CDR1 and CDR2: SNHLY and FYNNEI. Trimming took 3 bases from V and 2 from J, leaving 12 bases between them. The CDR3 consists of 15 residues. Whole-study findings and limits: TCR beta V- and J-gene trimming was later associated with a missense DCLRE1C variant. Earlier results showed most TCR beta V segments being productive about 90% or about 30% of the time.

The chain couples TRBV2 to TRBJ2-3; possibly TRBD1 for D (6 bases). This TCR came from a woman in her forties in good health and CMV-seronegative. The source material was PBMCs. CDR3 amino acids: CASSEINRATDTQYF. DNA for the CDR3: TGTGCCAGCAGTGAGATTAACAGGGCCACAGATACGCAGTATTTT.